The 5 T cell receptor beta chains listed next were all sequenced from one sample in a study of tumor T cells in aggressive B-cell lymphoma. TCRdb's copy holds only in-frame clones and misses some; the assay was immunoSEQ multiplex PCR. Of approximately 3,100 clones listed, roughly 82% were seen once; the top ten hold about 17%. Sequenced input: tumor tissue. All receptors come from an adult with diffuse large B cell lymphoma.

This chain connects TRBV30 to TRBJ1-1; 10 bases match TRBD1. With 2 bases clipped from V and 2 bases from J, the junction kept 5 bases outside the gene matches. CDR3 length equals 15 residues. Germline V gene sequence: CDR1 GTSNPN, CDR2 SVGIG (reference sequence). DNA for the CDR3: TGTGCCTGGAGTCCCGGGGACAGGGGAAACACTGAAGCTTTCTTT. This encodes CAWSPGDRGNTEAFF.

The CDR3 nucleotides read TGCGCCAGCAGCCAACTATTGGGCCAGGCCCTCTACGAGCAGTACTTC. Translating it yields CASSQLLGQALYEQYF. V usage is TRBV4-1 and J usage is TRBJ2-7; D remains ambiguous. The germline V and J ends were trimmed by 2 bases and 3 bases, with 17 bases remaining between them. Germline V gene sequence: CDR1 MGHRA, CDR2 YSYEKL. The CDR3 sequence is 16 residues long.

This chain joins TRBV4-2 and TRBJ2-7, with 9 bases identical to TRBD1. The ends lost 4 bases at V and 4 bases at J; junction bases unmatched: 5. Germline V CDR1 and CDR2: LGHNA, YNFKEQ. There are 14 residues in the CDR3. CDR3 sequence (DNA): TGTGCCAGCAGCCCCAACAGGGGGCCTTACGAGCAGTACTTC. This encodes CASSPNRGPYEQYF.

The CDR3 sequence is CASSEPGQGARILGQETQYF. The CDR3 DNA reads TGTGCCAGCAGTGAACCCGGACAGGGGGCGCGGATATTGGGGCAAGAGACCCAGTACTTC. The gene calls are TRBV2 and TRBJ2-5; TRBD1 agrees at 11 bases. V shed 2 bases, J shed 2 bases, and the junction held 16 bases outside the gene matches. The CDR3 is 20 amino acids. The germline gives CDR1 SNHLY, CDR2 FYNNEI.

With regard to this clone: Mismatch with germline at one junction end may stem from a read error. The chain employs TRBV10-3 and TRBJ2-3; TRBD1 agrees at 9 bases. This CDR3 has 16 amino acids. The germline V gene has CDR1 ENHRY and CDR2 SYGVKD. Here the CDR3 reads CAIRNRTGEITDTQYF. The DNA for the CDR3 is TGTGCTATCAGGAATAGGACAGGGGAGATCACAGATACGCAGTATTTT.